This record concerns one T cell receptor beta chain sequence. Its antigen is currently unknown. The V end was cut by 0 bases, the J end by 3 bases, with 12 bases between. Germline assignment: CDR1 SGHAT and CDR2 FQNNGV. CDR3 length: 16 amino acids. Produced via immunoSEQ multiplex PCR; TCRdb's table is partial and in-frame only. The sample has some 80,000 clones; 85% to 90% are singletons. These data originate in a study of OX40 agonist ivuxolimab in advanced cancers. Notes on the study in general: Which antigen the expanded peripheral T cells recognized is unknown. Dosing at 0.1 to 3.0 mg/kg was accompanied by clonal expansion of CD4+ and CD8+ blood T cells by week 6.

The TCR comes from an adult with an advanced solid tumor such as melanoma, head and neck, liver or kidney cancer. The chain has TRBV11-2 and TRBJ2-4; a weak D match, TRBD2 (5 bases). The source was CD4+ or CD8+ T cells sorted from blood, collected in a trial of the OX40 agonist ivuxolimab. The CDR3 loop is CASSLDAGLDKNIQYF. Written as DNA, the CDR3 is TGTGCCAGCAGCTTAGACGCCGGACTGGACAAAAACATTCAGTACTTC.